These T cell receptor beta chains were read from a single sample in a study of molecular identifiers for immune sequencing clone quantification. In TCRdb, the PCR reads were re-called with MiXCR into one record per CDR3 protein. The repertoire includes hundreds of thousands of distinct CDR3 sequences, around 25% of them detected once, and about 0.8% sits in the top ten. Specimen: naive CD8+ T cells from blood, with Jurkat cell RNA spiked in. The receptors come from a human donor in good health. Some libraries in this study had Jurkat cell RNA spiked in. The CDR3 runs from the conserved cysteine through the conserved F or W. Each record gives: D gene, clone size, J gene, V gene, CDR3 protein, CDR3 DNA. D genes are given only for firm matches. Some rows have no size entry. The others give once, few or many, or a class for an expanded clone.

. | . | TRBJ2-7 | TRBV7-9 | CASSSFPAYEQYF | TGTGCCAGCAGCTCATTCCCCGCTTACGAGCAGTACTTC
. | many | TRBJ2-2 | TRBV19 | CASSFGSAGELFF | TGTGCCAGTAGTTTTGGGTCCGCCGGGGAGCTGTTTTTT
. | many | TRBJ1-5 | TRBV12-3/TRBV12-4 | CASSPDRSNQPQHF | TGTGCCAGCAGTCCCGACAGATCCAATCAGCCCCAGCATTTT
TRBD2 | many | TRBJ2-1 | TRBV7-2 | CASSELSGYSYNEQFF | TGTGCCAGCAGCGAACTTAGCGGGTATTCCTACAATGAGCAGTTCTTC
. | few | TRBJ1-5 | TRBV6-2/TRBV6-3 | CASRSPRGSVQPQHF | TGTGCCAGCAGATCACCCAGGGGATCCGTTCAGCCCCAGCATTTT
. | . | TRBJ2-5 | TRBV7-9 | CASSTTPQETQYF | TGTGCCAGCAGCACGACTCCACAAGAGACCCAGTACTTC
. | . | TRBJ1-3 | TRBV5-6 | CASSLWAGNTIYF | TGTGCCAGCAGCTTGTGGGCCGGAAACACCATATATTTT
. | many | TRBJ2-3 | TRBV7-6 | CASSPSDLTDTQYF | TGTGCCAGCAGCCCTAGCGACCTCACAGATACGCAGTATTTT
. | . | TRBJ1-6 | TRBV10-3 | CAIRFTGTYNSPLHF | TGTGCCATCAGATTCACCGGGACATATAATTCACCCCTCCACTTT
. | many | TRBJ2-3 | TRBV29-1 | CSVEEYAERTDTQYF | TGCAGCGTTGAAGAGTACGCAGAACGCACAGATACGCAGTATTTT
. | . | TRBJ1-1 | TRBV28 | CASSLPPSRVQNTEAFF | TGTGCCAGCAGTTTACCCCCTTCAAGGGTCCAGAACACTGAAGCTTTCTTT
. | . | TRBJ2-5 | TRBV5-6 | CASSLVRDNQETQYF | TGTGCCAGCAGCTTGGTGCGGGACAACCAAGAGACCCAGTACTTC
. | few | TRBJ1-1 | TRBV4-3 | CASSQSRGLNTEAFF | TGCGCCAGCAGCCAATCCCGGGGGTTGAACACTGAAGCTTTCTTT
. | many | TRBJ1-1 | TRBV14 | CASSVANTEAFF | TGTGCCAGCAGTGTCGCGAACACTGAAGCTTTCTTT
TRBD1 | . | TRBJ2-6 | TRBV6-5 | CASRSGQGARGANVLTF | TGTGCCAGCAGATCAGGACAGGGGGCGCGGGGGGCCAACGTCCTGACTTTC
TRBD2 | . | TRBJ2-5 | TRBV6-6 | CASSPGASGDQYF | TGTGCCAGCAGTCCCGGGGCTAGCGGAGATCAGTACTTC
. | few | TRBJ1-2 | TRBV19 | CASSTWPPNYGYTF | TGTGCCAGTTCCACCTGGCCGCCTAACTATGGCTACACCTTC
. | many | TRBJ2-5 | TRBV7-8 | CASSLMLGAGEETQYF | TGTGCCAGCAGCTTAATGTTGGGCGCAGGGGAAGAGACCCAGTACTTC
. | many | TRBJ2-3 | TRBV6-5 | CASSYDRLAIDTQYF | TGTGCCAGCAGTTACGATAGATTAGCAATAGATACGCAGTATTTT
TRBD2 | . | TRBJ2-2 | TRBV4-3 | CASSQDGSGSSTGELFF | TGCGCCAGCAGCCAAGACGGTAGCGGGAGTAGCACCGGGGAGCTGTTTTTT
. | many | TRBJ2-3 | TRBV6-1 | CANALGRTDTQYF | TGTGCCAACGCCCTCGGAAGGACAGATACGCAGTATTTT
. | . | TRBJ1-2 | TRBV4-3 | CASSQDTGSGNGYTF | TGCGCCAGCAGCCAAGATACAGGGTCTGGGAATGGCTACACCTTC
TRBD1 | . | TRBJ1-5 | TRBV19 | CASSIGIGTGGHQPQHF | TGTGCCAGTAGTATAGGGATTGGGACAGGGGGACATCAGCCCCAGCATTTT
TRBD2 | . | TRBJ2-7 | TRBV20-1 | CSAAGTSGIVGYEQYF | TGCAGTGCTGCCGGGACTAGCGGGATAGTGGGCTACGAGCAGTACTTC
. | many | TRBJ1-3 | TRBV12-3/TRBV12-4 | CASSPAGNTIYF | TGTGCCAGCAGCCCTGCTGGAAACACCATATATTTT
. | many | TRBJ1-1 | TRBV7-6 | CASSPLETEAFF | TGTGCCAGCAGCCCTTTGGAGACTGAAGCTTTCTTT
. | . | TRBJ2-7 | TRBV7-2 | CASSLAVRDGQYF | TGTGCCAGCAGCTTAGCGGTCAGGGACGGGCAGTACTTC
TRBD1 | many | TRBJ2-7 | TRBV27 | CASSWTGGIYEQYF | TGTGCCAGCAGTTGGACAGGGGGCATTTACGAGCAGTACTTC
TRBD1 | many | TRBJ1-1 | TRBV12-3/TRBV12-4 | CASSLGTGAGEAFF | TGTGCCAGCAGCTTAGGGACAGGGGCGGGTGAAGCTTTCTTT
. | . | TRBJ2-5 | TRBV7-9 | CAGSLTGKQETQYF | TGTGCCGGCAGCTTAACGGGGAAACAAGAGACCCAGTACTTC
. | once | TRBJ1-3 | TRBV12-3/TRBV12-4 | CASSLGASSSGNTIYF | TGTGCCAGCAGTTTAGGGGCCAGCAGCTCTGGAAACACCATATATTTT
TRBD1 | few | TRBJ1-6 | TRBV27 | CASGTAEYSPLHF | TGTGCGAGCGGGACAGCGGAGTATTCACCCCTCCACTTT